This T cell receptor (beta chain) was sequenced in a study of blood T cell repertoires in COVID-19. Study information: COVID-19 samples, acute and convalescent, were from the United States, Italy and Spain. In each case, the material was cDNA or gDNA derived from T cells, B-cell-depleted T cells, or PBMCs.

This clone was counted only a few times. Study processing details: The authors estimated nucleated cell counts from reference gene primer amplification. Method: immunoSEQ multiplex PCR; TCRdb's copy keeps in-frame clones and lacks some. From that table come the V and J calls and clone size; the DNA was used to work out D and trimming. Of around 220,000 clones listed, around 80% are singletons. The CDR3 totals 16 residues. The junction had 14 bases not matched to a gene; V was cut back by 10 bases and J by 4 bases. From germline, CDR1 is LNHDA and CDR2 SQIVND (reference sequence). Sequenced: peripheral blood. The chain employs TRBV19 and TRBJ1-5, with TRBD1 matching 9 bases. This TCR came from a woman aged 80 or over with acute or convalescent COVID-19. The DNA for the CDR3 is TGTGCCACCCGAGGGCCGGACAGGGGAAAGAATCAGCCCCAGCATTTT. Translated: CATRGPDRGKNQPQHF.